A single T cell receptor (beta chain) is shown here with its context. This record comes from a study of blood T cell repertoires in COVID-19. Study overall: Acute-phase and convalescent COVID-19 samples originated in the United States, Italy and Spain. In each case, the material was cDNA or gDNA derived from T cells, B-cell-depleted T cells, or PBMCs.

Per the germline V gene, CDR1 is MDHEN and CDR2 is SYDVKM. The V and J ends lost 6 bases and 7 bases respectively, with 27 bases between them. The CDR3 covers 17 residues. Per the original data handling: Amplified reference gene primers provided the basis for estimating nucleated cell counts. Data came from immunoSEQ multiplex PCR; TCRdb stores just in-frame clones and leaves some out. That table is the source of V, J and clone size, and D and trimming were worked out from the DNA. The table records hundreds of thousands of clones, approximately 86% of them present only once. Everyone who took part was roughly 18 to 89 years old, and they came from 24 US areas.

This TCR was sampled from a young woman who had recovered from COVID-19. V gene TRBV28 combines with J gene TRBJ1-2, with D unclear. The source material was PBMCs or T cells enriched from blood (not recorded which). The CDR3 region is CASRYSPREIGTRGYTF. The DNA of the CDR3 is TGTGCCAGCAGATACAGTCCCCGCGAGATTGGCACTCGTGGCTACACCTTC.